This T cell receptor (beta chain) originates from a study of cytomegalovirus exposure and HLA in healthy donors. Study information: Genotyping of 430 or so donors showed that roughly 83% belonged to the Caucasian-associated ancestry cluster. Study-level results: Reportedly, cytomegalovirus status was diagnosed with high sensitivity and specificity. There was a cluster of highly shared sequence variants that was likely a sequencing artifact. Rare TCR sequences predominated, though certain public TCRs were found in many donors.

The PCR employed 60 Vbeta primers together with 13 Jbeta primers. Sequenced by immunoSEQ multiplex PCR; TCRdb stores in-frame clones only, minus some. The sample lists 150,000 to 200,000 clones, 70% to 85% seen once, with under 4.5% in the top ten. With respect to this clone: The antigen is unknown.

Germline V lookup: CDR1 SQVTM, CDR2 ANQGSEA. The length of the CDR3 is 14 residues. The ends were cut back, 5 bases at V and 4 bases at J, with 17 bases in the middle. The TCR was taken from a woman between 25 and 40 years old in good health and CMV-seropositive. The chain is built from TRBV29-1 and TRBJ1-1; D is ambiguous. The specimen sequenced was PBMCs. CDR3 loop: CSVRTALRITEAFF. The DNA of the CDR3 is TGCAGCGTTCGTACAGCTCTAAGGATCACTGAAGCTTTCTTT.